The source of this T cell receptor beta chain is a study of T cells expressing NK-cell markers (dated by TCRdb to 2019 to 2021). A note on the overall study: In sorted CD3+CD56+NKG2C+, CD3+CD56+NKG2C- and CD3+CD56-NKG2C+ T-cell subsets from roughly 8 donors, TCR beta-chain repertoires were profiled. Illumina HiSeq 2000/2500, MiSeq or NextSeq was used to sequence libraries as 2 x 150 bp reads. Among the eight sequenced donors, only one was HCMV-seronegative, while the other seven were HCMV-seropositive. The eight sequenced donors were randomly selected healthy volunteers, three men and five women. On the study overall, not on this receptor specifically: It remained unclear whether the expanded NKG2C-expressing T cell clones were specific for HCMV antigens. Those dominant clonotypes were again the most abundant among CD3+CD56-NKG2C+ cells in a handful of donors, at about 28.3-65%. In a handful of donors, the dominant CD3+CD56+NKG2C+ clonotypes ranked among the top 10 CD8+ clonotypes, making up 1.0-7.0% of CD8+ T cells.

Remarks on this clonotype: The target of this receptor is not known.

A commercial ELISA kit detecting HCMV-specific IgG in serum was used to determine HCMV serostatus. Ficoll density gradient centrifugation was used to isolate peripheral blood mononuclear cells from blood. Sequenced on an Illumina HiSeq 2000. TCR beta cDNA libraries were prepared using 5'RACE template switching, which introduced a universal primer site and unique molecular identifiers. Synthesis of cDNA was primed from the TCR beta constant segment and was followed by two consecutive PCR amplification steps. The published analysis was carried out like this. Reads were demultiplexed and grouped by UMI with MIGEC, and clonotypes were assembled and quantified with MiTCR. To remove erroneous sequences, TCR cDNA sequences were retained only when supported by two or more reads. The tcR package was used for downstream repertoire analysis, with clonotypes matched between fractions based on CDR3 nucleotide sequence plus V segment. VDJmatch was used to annotate antigen specificity against VDJdb, with one amino acid substitution in CDR3 allowed. One entry per CDR3 protein sequence results from the TCRdb reprocessing of the reads, with DNA left out. TCRdb's processing, not the study's, gives the V and J calls here. The table held for this sample gives fewer than 400,000 distinct CDR3 sequences. In total, the top ten clones hold about 11% of the sample.

Including cysteine and phenylalanine, the CDR3 has 16 amino acids. No nucleotide data were recorded. The germline V gene gives CDR1 as MNHEY and CDR2 as SVGEGT. The TCR was taken from a woman between 50 and 59 years old in good health. Donor details come from another sample of the same person, matched by shared clones. The sequencing sample was made of blood T cells: a sorted CD56 or NKG2C T cell subset, CD4+ or CD8+ T cells, or bulk PBMC T cells (not recorded which). Recombination linked TRBV6-2 or TRBV6-3 to TRBJ2-1; TCRdb selects TRBD2, and the lack of DNA leaves this call unchecked. CDR3 protein: CASSSPSGTKYNEQFF.